A selection of T cell receptor beta chains follows, all from one sample in a study of cytomegalovirus exposure and HLA in healthy donors. Sequencing was performed with immunoSEQ multiplex PCR; in TCRdb, only in-frame clones are kept and a portion is missing. Recorded for this sample: about 78,000 clones. The material sequenced was PBMCs. Receptors were obtained from a female donor in good health and CMV-seropositive. Each CDR3 is given with its conserved first and last residue. The D gene is left open where the match is weak.

v_call,d_call,j_call,cdr3_nt,cdr3_aa
TRBV7-2,TRBD2,TRBJ2-3,TGTGCCAGCAGCTTTGATAGCGGGGGTACAGATACGCAGTATTTT,CASSFDSGGTDTQYF
TRBV7-2,TRBD1,TRBJ1-5,TGTGCCAGCAGCCATACCTCGACAGGGGGGAAGCCCCAGCATTTT,CASSHTSTGGKPQHF
TRBV7-9,TRBD2,TRBJ2-1,TGTGCCAGCAGCTTAGATCGGGGGGGGCCCGATGAGCAGTTCTTC,CASSLDRGGPDEQFF
TRBV5-6,NA,TRBJ1-2,TGTGCCAGCAGCGTTTACAAACAGGTGTTCTATGGCTACACCTTC,CASSVYKQVFYGYTF
TRBV6-5,NA,TRBJ1-1,TGTGCCAGCAGTTACTCCTCAGTGAACACTGAAGCTTTCTTT,CASSYSSVNTEAFF
TRBV19,TRBD2,TRBJ2-3,TGTGCCAGTAGCATGGATGGAAGGGGGCTAGCGGGGAGCACAGATACGCAGTATTTT,CASSMDGRGLAGSTDTQYF
TRBV19,TRBD2,TRBJ2-7,TGTGCCAGTAGTATAGAGAGGACTAGCGGACCCTACGAGCAGTACTTC,CASSIERTSGPYEQYF
TRBV7-6,TRBD1,TRBJ2-7,TGTGCCAGCAGCTTAGGCTTCCGGGACAGGGTCTACGAGCAGTACTTC,CASSLGFRDRVYEQYF
TRBV7-3,TRBD2,TRBJ2-2,TGTGCCAGCAGCCCCGGACTAGCGGGGAAGAACACCGGGGAGCTGTTTTTT,CASSPGLAGKNTGELFF
TRBV9,NA,TRBJ1-1,TGTGCCAGCAGCGTCGGGGGGAGCGTGAACACTGAAGCTTTCTTT,CASSVGGSVNTEAFF
TRBV5-1,TRBD2,TRBJ2-5,TGCGCCAGCAGCATATCCTCCGGGACTAGCGGTGGGGAGACCCAGTACTTC,CASSISSGTSGGETQYF
TRBV10-1,TRBD2,TRBJ2-2,TGCGCCAGCCGGGCGGGGGCGAACACCGGGGAGCTGTTTTTT,CASRAGANTGELFF
TRBV29-1,TRBD2,TRBJ2-2,TGCAGCGTTGTTCATCAAGCGGGAGTTCCCGGGGAGCTGTTTTTT,CSVVHQAGVPGELFF
TRBV5-8,TRBD1,TRBJ2-1,TGTGCCAGCAGCCCAGGGACAGGTGAATACAATGAGCAGTTCTTC,CASSPGTGEYNEQFF
TRBV19,NA,TRBJ2-7,TGTGCCAGTAGTAGAAACAGGGACGAGCAGTACTTC,CASSRNRDEQYF
TRBV6-5,TRBD1,TRBJ1-6,TGTGCCAGCAGAACTCGACAGGGTTCACCCCTCCACTTT,CASRTRQGSPLHF
TRBV4-3,NA,TRBJ1-4,TGCGCCAGCAGCCAAGATGGACAGAGGAATGAAAAACTGTTTTTT,CASSQDGQRNEKLFF
TRBV5-4,NA,TRBJ1-3,TGTGCCAGCAGCGGGGGGGCCCCGGGAGGAAACACCATATATTTT,CASSGGAPGGNTIYF
TRBV5-1,TRBD2,TRBJ2-3,TGCGCCAGCAGCTACTACCCCGGCCAGCGGGGGGTGGGAGATACGCAGTATTTT,CASSYYPGQRGVGDTQYF
TRBV7-9,TRBD1,TRBJ1-1,TGTGCCAGCAGATCAGGGGGCAGGAACACTGAAGCTTTCTTT,CASRSGGRNTEAFF
TRBV28,NA,TRBJ1-1,TGTGCCAGCAAGGCCCCCGGACAGAACACTGAAGCTTTCTTT,CASKAPGQNTEAFF
TRBV7-2,NA,TRBJ1-2,TGTGCCAGCAGCCCAGGGGCGGTTAGCTATGGCTACACCTTC,CASSPGAVSYGYTF
TRBV2,NA,TRBJ2-2,TGTGCCAGCCAGTTCTCCAGGGGCGGGGAGCTGTTTTTT,CASQFSRGGELFF
TRBV19,NA,TRBJ1-2,TGTGCCAGTAGTGAAAGCGGGGCGTTCTATGGCTACACCTTC,CASSESGAFYGYTF
TRBV7-9,TRBD1,TRBJ2-3,TGTGCCAGCAGCTTGGGACAGTACACAGATACGCAGTATTTT,CASSLGQYTDTQYF
TRBV9,NA,TRBJ2-7,TGTGCCAGCAGCGTTAGCGGTCGAGGGTACGAGCAGTACTTC,CASSVSGRGYEQYF
TRBV5-1,TRBD1,TRBJ2-5,TGCGCCAGCAGTCGGACAGGGCGACAAGAGACCCAGTACTTC,CASSRTGRQETQYF
TRBV5-4,NA,TRBJ1-2,TGTGCCAGCGGGGAGGCCACTAACTATGGCTACACCTTC,CASGEATNYGYTF
TRBV27,NA,TRBJ1-2,TGTGCCAGCAGGCCTAGTTTTTGGTTAAATGGCTACACCTTC,CASRPSFWLNGYTF
TRBV30,NA,TRBJ2-7,TGTGCCTGGACCGGCGGGCAGGCTTCCTACGAGCAGTACTTC,CAWTGGQASYEQYF
TRBV21-1,NA,TRBJ2-5,TGTGCCAGCAGCATCGTGACTAGCGGGTACCAAGAGACCCAGTACTTC,CASSIVTSGYQETQYF
TRBV5-1,TRBD1,TRBJ2-3,TGCGCCAGCAGCCGCATTCAGGGGGCAGATACGCAGTATTTT,CASSRIQGADTQYF
TRBV4-3,NA,TRBJ2-5,TGCGCCAGCAGCCAAGATAGCGTAGGGGAGACCCAGTACTTC,CASSQDSVGETQYF
TRBV27,TRBD2,TRBJ2-7,TGTGCCAGCAGTTCAGCGGGAGGGGGATACGAGCAGTACTTC,CASSSAGGGYEQYF
TRBV11-2,NA,TRBJ2-1,TGTGCCAGCAGCTTAGTGGCGGTTTACAATGAGCAGTTCTTC,CASSLVAVYNEQFF
TRBV30,NA,TRBJ1-6,TGTGCCTGGAAAGGTGCGGCCTCCTATAATTCACCCCTCCACTTT,CAWKGAASYNSPLHF
TRBV28,TRBD2,TRBJ2-7,TGTGCCAGCAGTACGTGGACTAGCGGGGCAGGGGCGCAGTACTTC,CASSTWTSGAGAQYF
TRBV28,NA,TRBJ1-5,TGTGCCAGCAGTTTAAGATCCGGAGGGAGAGGGAATCAGCCCCAGCATTTT,CASSLRSGGRGNQPQHF
TRBV28,TRBD2,TRBJ2-1,TGTGCCAGCAGTCCAACTAGCGGGAGGGCCAATGAGCAGTTCTTC,CASSPTSGRANEQFF
TRBV5-1,TRBD1,TRBJ2-7,TGCGCCAGCAGCTTAGGGGGCCCGTCCCGCTACGAGCAGTACTTC,CASSLGGPSRYEQYF
TRBV19,TRBD1,TRBJ1-2,TGTGCCAGTAGCCCTTCCGGGACAGGACCCTATGGCTACACCTTC,CASSPSGTGPYGYTF
TRBV7-6,NA,TRBJ2-3,TGTGCCAGCAGCCCGCGGGCCAGTTCTCCCTTGGGCACAGATACGCAGTATTTT,CASSPRASSPLGTDTQYF